What follows is one T cell receptor beta chain and its context. The antigen is unknown. The data belong to a study of CD8+ T cells in alopecia areata. Study details: The drug, oral tofacitinib, was given to treated patients at 5 to 10 mg twice daily. The study, taken as a whole, reports: Affected scalp, especially in alopecia totalis/universalis, had a higher clonality than normal scalp did.

Isolated RNA was reverse transcribed into cDNA used as the sequencing template. The repertoire was sequenced with immunoSEQ multiplex PCR; TCRdb's copy has only in-frame clones and lacks some. The repertoire holds 150,000 to 200,000 clones, roughly 66% seen once, with around 10% in the top ten. The CDR3 runs to 15 residues. Per the germline V gene, CDR1 is LGHNA and CDR2 is YNFKEQ. Trimming pared 0 bases from V and 0 bases from J, leaving 7 bases between. Researchers picked out CD4+ and CD8+ T cells from PBMCs by sorting. The origin of this receptor is a human donor with alopecia areata. The chain recombines TRBV4-2 with TRBJ2-3; D remains unclear. The material sequenced was CD8+ T cells sorted from blood, taken at week 0. CDR3 loop: CASSQEDGSTDTQYF. The CDR3 nucleotides are TGTGCCAGCAGCCAAGAGGACGGAAGCACAGATACGCAGTATTTT.